Below, 3 T cell receptor beta chains from the same sample are listed, as sequenced in a study of OX40 agonist ivuxolimab in advanced cancers. Profiling relied on immunoSEQ multiplex PCR, and the TCRdb table lists in-frame clones only, not all of them. There are 43,000 or so clones in the sample; more than 70% occur only once, and approximately 12% lies in the top ten. The specimen comprised CD4+ or CD8+ T cells sorted from blood, sampled in a trial of the OX40 agonist ivuxolimab. These receptors originate from an adult with an advanced solid tumor such as melanoma, head and neck, liver or kidney cancer.

The chain links TRBV9 to TRBJ1-1, with D hard to call. V shed 0 bases and J shed 1 base, with 7 bases lying between them. Germline values: CDR1 SGDLS, CDR2 YYNGEE. The CDR3 extends over 14 amino acids. The DNA of the CDR3 is TGTGCCAGCAGCGTAGGTGGTCCGAACACTGAAGCTTTCTTT. This gives the protein CASSVGGPNTEAFF.

V gene TRBV5-1 combines with J gene TRBJ2-3; 12 bases agree with TRBD1. The CDR3 contains 17 residues. CDR1 and CDR2 from the germline V gene are SGHRS and YFSETQ. V dropped 4 bases and J dropped 1; count of bases not matched to a gene: 7. CDR3 loop: CASSAGTGGFRTDTQYF. The CDR3 DNA follows: TGCGCCAGCAGCGCCGGGACAGGGGGCTTTCGCACAGATACGCAGTATTTT.

The J gene is TRBJ1-1, the V gene TRBV11-3; possibly TRBD1 for D (5 bases). CDR3 length: 13 residues. Germline V lookup: CDR1 SGHNT, CDR2 YENEEA. Trimming took off 3 bases at V and 1 base at J, with 6 bases between the two ends. The CDR3 DNA reads TGTGCCAGCAGCTTCGGGGCGAACACTGAAGCTTTCTTT. Translated, it gives CASSFGANTEAFF.